The T cell receptor beta chain under discussion was sequenced for a study of T cells after yellow fever vaccination. Study-wide findings and caveats: Researchers cautioned that FACS-sorted repertoires could harbor abundant clonotypes contaminating from the bulk population. Reappearance after the booster was observed for most primary-vaccination clones (96% CD4, about 90% CD8).

The CDR3 sequence is 12 residues long. V lost 4 bases and J lost 8, with 9 bases in between. Looked up from germline, CDR1 is SGHNT and CDR2 is YYREEE (reference sequence). TCRdb reprocessed the 5' RACE reads via MiXCR and lists one record per CDR3 protein. The table shows 90,000 to 150,000 distinct CDR3 sequences, with around 7.2% occurring only once. A word on this clonotype: Its specificity is not known.

Material: CD4+ T cells sorted from PBMCs, obtained around 45 days after the first yellow fever vaccination. The rearrangement links TRBV5-4 to TRBJ1-4; D gene ambiguous. This clonotype was sampled from a man aged 18 to 35 who received the YFV17D yellow fever vaccine. The CDR3 is CASSLLGEKLFF. The CDR3 nucleotides are TGTGCCAGCAGCCTCCTGGGGGAAAAACTGTTTTTT.